The rows below give T cell receptor beta chains drawn from one sample of a study of cytomegalovirus exposure and HLA in healthy donors. Assay used: immunoSEQ multiplex PCR; TCRdb lists only in-frame clones, some missing. The table lists about 150,000 clones, roughly 80% of them singletons. Sequencing was done on a sample of PBMCs. These receptors originate from a man aged 25 to 40 in good health and CMV-seronegative. The CDR3 runs from the conserved cysteine through the conserved F or W. The D gene is left open where the match is weak. Clone size is not always given. Where it is, it says once, few, many or a class for expanded clones.

J: TRBJ2-6; V: TRBV6-6; size: -; D: TRBD1; CDR3: CASSPGQGSGANVLTF; DNA: TGTGCCAGCAGTCCAGGACAGGGGTCTGGGGCCAACGTCCTGACTTTC
J: TRBJ1-2; V: TRBV6-6; size: -; D: -; CDR3: CASSPGTAWGGYTF; DNA: TGTGCCAGCAGTCCCGGGACTGCTTGGGGCGGCTACACCTTC
J: TRBJ1-2; V: TRBV29-1; size: -; D: -; CDR3: CSVDKQGNHGYTF; DNA: TGCAGCGTTGATAAACAGGGCAATCATGGCTACACCTTC
J: TRBJ1-4; V: TRBV30; size: -; D: TRBD1; CDR3: CAWSSGTGNEKLFF; DNA: TGTGCCTGGAGTTCCGGGACAGGAAATGAAAAACTGTTTTTT
J: TRBJ2-7; V: TRBV6-5; size: -; D: -; CDR3: CASSYSGGTNTYEQYF; DNA: TGTGCCAGCAGTTACTCGGGAGGGACAAACACCTACGAGCAGTACTTC
J: TRBJ2-5; V: TRBV9; size: -; D: TRBD2; CDR3: CASSVDVGRETQYF; DNA: TGTGCCAGCAGCGTAGACGTCGGGAGGGAGACCCAGTACTTC
J: TRBJ2-1; V: TRBV2; size: -; D: -; CDR3: CASRALSSYNEQFF; DNA: TGTGCCAGCCGAGCGCTAAGCTCCTACAATGAGCAGTTCTTC
J: TRBJ2-7; V: TRBV30; size: -; D: TRBD2; CDR3: CACEAGGGDEQYF; DNA: TGTGCCTGCGAAGCGGGAGGAGGAGACGAGCAGTACTTC
J: TRBJ2-3; V: TRBV9; size: -; D: TRBD2; CDR3: CASSPRGQREPTDTQYF; DNA: TGTGCCAGCAGCCCCCGCGGGCAGCGGGAGCCAACAGATACGCAGTATTTT
J: TRBJ2-7; V: TRBV6-5; size: -; D: TRBD1; CDR3: CASSSSGGSYEQYF; DNA: TGTGCCAGCAGTTCTTCAGGGGGCTCCTACGAGCAGTACTTC
J: TRBJ1-3; V: TRBV2; size: -; D: TRBD1; CDR3: CASRTGVWGNTIYF; DNA: TGTGCCAGCAGGACAGGGGTTTGGGGAAACACCATATATTTT
J: TRBJ2-7; V: TRBV11-2; size: -; D: TRBD2; CDR3: CASSLDRIAGEQYF; DNA: TGTGCCAGCAGCTTAGATCGGATAGCGGGAGAGCAGTACTTC
J: TRBJ2-5; V: TRBV5-1; size: few; D: -; CDR3: CASSLGVISGGAQETQYF; DNA: TGCGCCAGCAGCTTGGGGGTGATTAGCGGAGGCGCACAAGAGACCCAGTACTTC
J: TRBJ2-1; V: TRBV10-2; size: -; D: TRBD2; CDR3: CASMTSGSDRYEQFF; DNA: TGCGCCAGCATGACTAGCGGGAGTGATCGATATGAGCAGTTCTTC
J: TRBJ2-1; V: TRBV4-2; size: few; D: TRBD2; CDR3: CASSQVSLAGGGDEQFF; DNA: TGTGCCAGCAGCCAAGTCTCCCTAGCGGGAGGGGGCGATGAGCAGTTCTTC
J: TRBJ2-6; V: TRBV7-6; size: once; D: -; CDR3: CASSFTRVPGANVLTF; DNA: TGTGCCAGCAGCTTTACGCGAGTTCCTGGGGCCAACGTCCTGACTTTC
J: TRBJ1-1; V: TRBV7-9; size: -; D: -; CDR3: CSSSLVAGNTEAFF; DNA: TGTTCCAGCAGCTTAGTCGCGGGGAACACTGAAGCTTTCTTT
J: TRBJ2-1; V: TRBV10-3; size: -; D: TRBD2; CDR3: CAAGGVGRDEQFF; DNA: TGTGCGGCGGGAGGGGTTGGTAGGGATGAGCAGTTCTTC
J: TRBJ1-2; V: TRBV28; size: few; D: TRBD1; CDR3: CASSPYRDRFLYGYTF; DNA: TGTGCCAGCAGTCCGTACCGGGACAGATTTCTCTATGGCTACACCTTC
J: TRBJ1-4; V: TRBV5-1; size: -; D: -; CDR3: CASSDPQSSNEKLFF; DNA: TGCGCCAGCAGCGACCCACAGAGCAGCAATGAAAAACTGTTTTTT
J: TRBJ2-5; V: TRBV18; size: -; D: -; CDR3: CASSPGLQETQYF; DNA: TGTGCCAGCTCACCAGGGCTACAAGAGACCCAGTACTTC
J: TRBJ2-2; V: TRBV11-3; size: -; D: -; CDR3: CASSPPLATGELFF; DNA: TGTGCCAGCAGTCCTCCCTTGGCTACCGGGGAGCTGTTTTTT
J: TRBJ2-7; V: TRBV28; size: -; D: TRBD1; CDR3: CASSLPTGQGPYEQYF; DNA: TGTGCCAGCAGTCTACCAACCGGACAGGGGCCCTACGAGCAGTACTTC
J: TRBJ2-3; V: TRBV6-6; size: -; D: -; CDR3: CASSYEGGADTQYF; DNA: TGTGCCAGCAGTTATGAGGGAGGCGCAGATACGCAGTATTTT
J: TRBJ2-2; V: TRBV5-6; size: -; D: TRBD2; CDR3: CASSGWGGSNTGELFF; DNA: TGTGCCAGCAGCGGATGGGGGGGATCGAACACCGGGGAGCTGTTTTTT
J: TRBJ1-2; V: TRBV30; size: once; D: -; CDR3: CAWSVVSGYDYGYTF; DNA: TGTGCCTGGAGTGTGGTCTCAGGGTACGACTATGGCTACACCTTC
J: TRBJ1-2; V: TRBV6-5; size: -; D: TRBD1; CDR3: CASSKTGDYGYTF; DNA: TGTGCCAGCAGTAAAACAGGGGACTATGGCTACACCTTC
J: TRBJ2-3; V: TRBV5-1; size: -; D: -; CDR3: CASSIGQSSTDTQYF; DNA: TGCGCCAGCAGCATAGGACAGTCTAGCACAGATACGCAGTATTTT
J: TRBJ2-7; V: TRBV5-6; size: -; D: TRBD2; CDR3: CASSIGLAGVEQYF; DNA: TGTGCCAGCAGCATTGGACTAGCGGGAGTCGAGCAGTACTTC
J: TRBJ1-1; V: TRBV9; size: once; D: TRBD1; CDR3: CASSVWDRDTEAFF; DNA: TGTGCCAGCAGCGTGTGGGACAGGGACACTGAAGCTTTCTTT
J: TRBJ2-5; V: TRBV2; size: -; D: TRBD2; CDR3: CASSGRGGQETQYF; DNA: TGTGCCAGCAGTGGTCGCGGGGGCCAAGAGACCCAGTACTTC
J: TRBJ2-1; V: TRBV9; size: -; D: TRBD1; CDR3: CASSPHRTGTDNEQFF; DNA: TGTGCCAGCAGCCCCCATCGGACAGGGACGGATAATGAGCAGTTCTTC
J: TRBJ2-1; V: TRBV27; size: -; D: TRBD2; CDR3: CASSPQLAGGPDFF; DNA: TGTGCCAGCAGCCCCCAGCTAGCGGGAGGGCCCGACTTCTTC
J: TRBJ2-1; V: TRBV5-1; size: -; D: TRBD1; CDR3: CASSPGQGNNEQFF; DNA: TGCGCCAGCAGCCCGGGACAGGGGAACAATGAGCAGTTCTTC
J: TRBJ1-1; V: TRBV6-5; size: -; D: TRBD1; CDR3: CASSPLDREAEAFF; DNA: TGTGCCAGCAGTCCCTTGGACAGGGAGGCTGAAGCTTTCTTT
J: TRBJ1-3; V: TRBV28; size: -; D: -; CDR3: CASSLPWGAGNTIYF; DNA: TGTGCCAGCAGTTTACCGTGGGGCGCCGGAAACACCATATATTTT
J: TRBJ2-1; V: TRBV9; size: -; D: -; CDR3: CASSVGAIDPEQFF; DNA: TGTGCCAGCAGCGTAGGGGCTATAGACCCTGAGCAGTTCTTC
J: TRBJ2-1; V: TRBV25-1; size: -; D: -; CDR3: CASSPFLSGVFYNEQFF; DNA: TGTGCCAGCAGTCCCTTCCTCAGCGGAGTGTTCTACAATGAGCAGTTCTTC
J: TRBJ1-2; V: TRBV6-5; size: -; D: -; CDR3: CASSQAGAGYGYTF; DNA: TGTGCCAGCAGTCAAGCGGGGGCTGGCTATGGCTACACCTTC
J: TRBJ2-5; V: TRBV9; size: -; D: TRBD2; CDR3: CASTPGSSSGRKTQYF; DNA: TGTGCCAGTACCCCCGGTTCGTCTAGCGGGAGAAAGACCCAGTACTTC
J: TRBJ2-4; V: TRBV11-2; size: -; D: -; CDR3: CASSLPADTREYF; DNA: TGTGCCAGCAGCTTACCCGCGGACACCAGGGAATACTTC
J: TRBJ2-3; V: TRBV7-8; size: -; D: TRBD2; CDR3: CASSLASGGSSVLWTDTQYF; DNA: TGTGCCAGCAGCTTAGCGTCTGGCGGGAGTTCTGTCTTATGGACAGATACGCAGTATTTT
J: TRBJ2-5; V: TRBV7-8; size: -; D: TRBD1; CDR3: CASSLARFGTGEETQYF; DNA: TGTGCCAGCAGCTTAGCGCGTTTCGGGACAGGGGAAGAGACCCAGTACTTC
J: TRBJ2-5; V: TRBV28; size: -; D: TRBD2; CDR3: CASSSSGTSVRQYF; DNA: TGTGCCAGCAGTTCCTCCGGGACTAGCGTACGGCAGTACTTC
J: TRBJ2-7; V: TRBV19; size: -; D: TRBD1; CDR3: CASRQQGASSYEQYF; DNA: TGTGCCAGTAGACAACAGGGGGCCTCTAGCTACGAGCAGTACTTC
J: TRBJ2-3; V: TRBV10-1; size: -; D: -; CDR3: CASSETTATDTQYF; DNA: TGCGCCAGCAGTGAGACTACCGCGACAGATACGCAGTATTTT
J: TRBJ1-1; V: TRBV12-5; size: -; D: TRBD1; CDR3: CASGLFPGGTEAFF; DNA: TGTGCTAGTGGTTTGTTTCCAGGGGGCACTGAAGCTTTCTTT
J: TRBJ2-3; V: TRBV7-6; size: -; D: -; CDR3: CASSLVGGRVRVTDTQYF; DNA: TGTGCCAGCAGCTTAGTCGGGGGTAGGGTTCGAGTCACAGATACGCAGTATTTT
J: TRBJ1-2; V: TRBV9; size: -; D: -; CDR3: CASSQGYYGYTF; DNA: TGTGCCAGCAGCCAGGGATACTATGGCTACACCTTC
J: TRBJ2-1; V: TRBV25-1; size: -; D: TRBD2; CDR3: CASTPGTSGSNEQFF; DNA: TGTGCCAGCACCCCCGGGACTAGCGGGAGTAATGAGCAGTTCTTC
J: TRBJ2-1; V: TRBV7-9; size: -; D: TRBD2; CDR3: CASPPIGLAGYNEQFF; DNA: TGTGCCAGTCCGCCCATAGGACTAGCGGGCTACAATGAGCAGTTCTTC
J: TRBJ2-5; V: TRBV7-8; size: -; D: -; CDR3: CASSFARGETQYF; DNA: TGTGCCAGCAGCTTTGCCCGGGGGGAGACCCAGTACTTC
J: TRBJ2-5; V: TRBV7-9; size: -; D: TRBD1; CDR3: CASSSRTGQETQYF; DNA: TGTGCCAGCAGCTCTCGGACAGGGCAAGAGACCCAGTACTTC
J: TRBJ2-7; V: TRBV28; size: -; D: TRBD2; CDR3: CASSSRLAGAFEQYF; DNA: TGTGCCAGCAGTTCCCGACTAGCGGGAGCGTTCGAGCAGTACTTC